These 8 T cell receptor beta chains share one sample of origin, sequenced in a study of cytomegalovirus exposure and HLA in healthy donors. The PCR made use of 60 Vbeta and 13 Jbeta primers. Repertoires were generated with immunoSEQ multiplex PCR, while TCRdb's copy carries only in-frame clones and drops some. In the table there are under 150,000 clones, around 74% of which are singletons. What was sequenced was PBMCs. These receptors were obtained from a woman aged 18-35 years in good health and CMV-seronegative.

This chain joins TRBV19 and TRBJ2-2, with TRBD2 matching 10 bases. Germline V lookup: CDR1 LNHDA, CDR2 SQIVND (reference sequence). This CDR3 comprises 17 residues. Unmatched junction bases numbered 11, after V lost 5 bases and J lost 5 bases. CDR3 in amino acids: CASSLTGGSGGTGELFF. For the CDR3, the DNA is TGTGCCAGTAGTCTCACCGGTGGTAGCGGGGGGACCGGGGAGCTGTTTTTT.

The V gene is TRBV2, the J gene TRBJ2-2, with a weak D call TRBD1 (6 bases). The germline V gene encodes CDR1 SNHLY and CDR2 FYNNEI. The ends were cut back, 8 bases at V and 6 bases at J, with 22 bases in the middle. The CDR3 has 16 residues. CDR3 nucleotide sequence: TGTGCCAGCTCCCAGGGGCGAGGAACTAAGGCCGGGGAGCTGTTTTTT. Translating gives CASSQGRGTKAGELFF.

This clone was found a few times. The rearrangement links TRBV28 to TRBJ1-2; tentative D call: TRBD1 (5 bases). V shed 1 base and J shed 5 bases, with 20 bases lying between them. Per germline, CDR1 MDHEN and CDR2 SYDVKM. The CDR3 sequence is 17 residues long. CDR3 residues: CASSLLVLSQGTYGYTF. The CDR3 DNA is TGTGCCAGCAGTTTATTGGTGCTGAGTCAGGGCACTTATGGCTACACCTTC.

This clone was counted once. CDR3 DNA sequence: TGTGCCAGTAGTATGGCAGCGGCGGGCTATGGCTACACCTTC. This codes for CASSMAAAGYGYTF. The chain is built from TRBV19 and TRBJ1-2; D unclear. The CDR3 is 14 residues long. Germline V gene lookup returns CDR1 LNHDA and CDR2 SQIVND (reference sequence). The germline V and J ends were trimmed by 3 bases and 4 bases, with 12 bases remaining between them.

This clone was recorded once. DNA for the CDR3: TGTGCCAGCAGCATGGACAGGGCAAGAGATACGCAGTATTTT. This gives the protein CASSMDRARDTQYF. The rearrangement links TRBV28 to TRBJ2-3; 8 bases fit TRBD1. CDR1 and CDR2 (germline): MDHEN, SYDVKM. J was trimmed by 5 bases and V by 6 bases; bases with no gene match: 7. This CDR3 contains 14 residues.

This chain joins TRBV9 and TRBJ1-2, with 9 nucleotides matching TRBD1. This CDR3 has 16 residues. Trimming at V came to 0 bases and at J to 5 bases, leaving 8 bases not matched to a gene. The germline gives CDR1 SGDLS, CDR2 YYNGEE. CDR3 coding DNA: TGTGCCAGCAGCGTAGAGGCCGGGACAGGGAGATATGGCTACACCTTC. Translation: CASSVEAGTGRYGYTF. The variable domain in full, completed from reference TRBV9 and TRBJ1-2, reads DSGVTQTPKHLITATGQRVTLRCSPRSGDLSVYWYQQSLDQGLQFLIQYYNGEERAKGNILERFSAQQFPDLHSELNLSSLELGDSALYFCASSVEAGTGRYGYTFGSGTRLTVV.

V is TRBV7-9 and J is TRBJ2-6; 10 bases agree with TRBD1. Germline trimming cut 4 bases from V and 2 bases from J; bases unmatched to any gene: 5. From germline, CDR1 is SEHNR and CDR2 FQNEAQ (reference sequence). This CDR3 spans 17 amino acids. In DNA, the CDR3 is TGTGCCAGCAGCTCAAGACAGGGGGCGCCTGGGGCCAACGTCCTGACTTTC. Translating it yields CASSSRQGAPGANVLTF.

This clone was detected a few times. The CDR3 is CASSSQGMNTEAFF. CDR3 in DNA: TGTGCCAGCAGCTCCCAGGGCATGAACACTGAAGCTTTCTTT. The V call is TRBV11-2, the J call TRBJ1-1, with TRBD1 as a possible D gene (5 bases). CDR1 SGHAT and CDR2 FQNNGV come from the germline V gene. This CDR3 region has 14 residues. Trimming took off 4 bases at V and 0 bases at J, with 9 bases between the two ends. Looking up the rest from reference TRBV11-2 and TRBJ1-1 gives the full variable domain: EAGVAQSPRYKIIEKRQSVAFWCNPISGHATLYWYQQILGQGPKLLIQFQNNGVVDDSQLPKDRFSAERLKGVDSTLKIQPAKLEDSAVYLCASSSQGMNTEAFFGQGTRLTVV.